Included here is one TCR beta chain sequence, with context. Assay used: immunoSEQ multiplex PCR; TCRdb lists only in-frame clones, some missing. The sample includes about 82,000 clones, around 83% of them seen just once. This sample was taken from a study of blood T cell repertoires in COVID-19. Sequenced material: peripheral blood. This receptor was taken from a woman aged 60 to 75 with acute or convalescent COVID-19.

In nucleotides, the CDR3 is TGCGCCAGCAGCCTAGCCGGGACAGGGGATGTCAATGAGCAGTTCTTC. This gives the protein CASSLAGTGDVNEQFF. The chain carries TRBV5-1 and TRBJ2-1; 10 bases are shared with TRBD1. V was clipped by 4 bases and J by 6 bases; unmatched bases: 10. Looked up from germline, CDR1 is SGHRS and CDR2 is YFSETQ. The CDR3 is made up of 16 amino acids.